This T cell receptor (beta chain) was retrieved from a study of breast tumors, draining lymph nodes, adjacent tissues. This CDR3 is built from 16 residues. The germline gives CDR1 MNHNY, CDR2 SVGAGI (reference sequence). Trimming removed 8 bases from V and 5 bases from J; junction bases left unmatched: 14. One entry per CDR3 protein, called by TCRdb with MiXCR from the multiplex PCR reads. The sample shows 200,000 to 300,000 distinct CDR3 sequences, about 33% of them seen only once. Study-level results: Luminal-like breast cancer showed significantly greater tumor-nontumor repertoire similarity than basal-like breast cancer did. The lymph node origin of tumor T cells was framed as consistent with a hypothesis, not demonstrated. Tumors had less TCR diversity than lymph nodes, more than nontumor tissue. Data fit most tumor T cells coming from lymph node, expanding in tumor.

Samples came from axillary lymph nodes draining the breast cancer. This clonotype was picked up many times. The target antigen is unknown. This clonotype was obtained from a female donor with breast cancer. Some clones in this sample may be carry-over from other donors' samples. This chain connects TRBV6-6 to TRBJ2-5; 10 bases are shared with TRBD2. The sequenced sample was axillary lymph node tissue. CDR3 in amino acids: CASALVPSGSRETQYF. CDR3 nucleotides: TGTGCCAGCGCGTTAGTACCTAGCGGGAGTCGGGAGACCCAGTACTTC.